This T cell receptor beta chain was sequenced during a study of long-term antiretroviral therapy in people with HIV. CDR1 is MDHEN and CDR2 is SYDVKM in the germline V gene. The V gene lost 4 bases and the J gene lost 4 bases, with 13 bases spanning the gap. CDR3 length: 14 residues. An immunoSEQ assay, version v3.0, was performed at survey level. Only in-frame clones appear in the TCRdb table, and some are missing; sequencing was by immunoSEQ multiplex PCR. In the table there are approximately 10,000 clones, over 70% of which are singletons. Per individual, the PBMC samples numbered at least one pre-ART and at least two post-ART. HIV-positive participants all received treatment in the United States. As regards this clone: Its matching antigen is unknown.

General study findings and limits: The study found narrower CDR3 length ranges in HIV repertoires than in controls. Samples were collected from the mid-2000s to the late 2010s under possibly less effective ART regimens.

The source is a man in his forties with HIV. The sequencing here drew on unsorted PBMCs, taken approximately 3.1 years before starting antiretroviral therapy. J is TRBJ1-1 and V is TRBV28; no firm D call. Here the CDR3 DNA reads TGTGCCAGCAGTTCGTTGGAGGGCTCCACTGAAGCTTTCTTT. Translation: CASSSLEGSTEAFF.